This T cell receptor (beta chain) was sequenced for a study of T cells in Graves' hyperthyroidism and ophthalmopathy. Study context: Peripheral blood was taken when the disease was first diagnosed, before any treatment began. Findings and limits, study-wide: Ophthalmopathy and stable hyperthyroidism were separated by a 13 V-J model.

This clonotype was observed many times. What it recognizes is unknown. RNA transcripts served as the template for amplifying TCR beta CDR3 regions. Using the HTBI primer set, a first-round RT-PCR was run on the TCR CDR3. TCRdb re-analysed the multiplex PCR reads in MiXCR, keeping a single row per CDR3 protein. Altogether hundreds of thousands of distinct CDR3 sequences are present, less than 15% being singletons, with the ten largest covering 9.2%. Patients having uncontrolled infection, another autoimmune disease, pregnancy or lactation were not included. The V and J ends lost 0 bases and 9 bases respectively, with 6 bases between them. Germline-derived CDR1 and CDR2 are SGHAT and FQNNGV. CDR3 length: 12 amino acids.

Material for sequencing was blood. This chain links TRBV11-2 with TRBJ2-1; no reliable D call. The receptor's source is a woman younger than 30 with Graves' hyperthyroidism. CDR3 coding DNA: TGTGCCAGCAGCTTAGATTTGAGTGAGCAGTTCTTC. As protein: CASSLDLSEQFF.